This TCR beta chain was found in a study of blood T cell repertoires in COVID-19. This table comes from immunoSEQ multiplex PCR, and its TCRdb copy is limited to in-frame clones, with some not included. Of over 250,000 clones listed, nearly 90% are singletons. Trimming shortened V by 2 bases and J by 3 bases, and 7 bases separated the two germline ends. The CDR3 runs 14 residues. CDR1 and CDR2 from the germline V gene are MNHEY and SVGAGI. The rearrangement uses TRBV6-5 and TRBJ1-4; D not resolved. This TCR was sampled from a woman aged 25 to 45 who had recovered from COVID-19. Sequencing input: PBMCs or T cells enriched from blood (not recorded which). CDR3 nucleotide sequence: TGTGCCAGCAGTTACAGGGAGGCTAATGAAAAACTGTTTTTT. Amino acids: CASSYREANEKLFF.